The subject of this entry is one T cell receptor beta chain. There is no known antigen for this receptor. No much larger clone exists at a distance of one base, and base qualities are not known. This record belongs to a study of control samples from healthy donors and cancer patients (TCRdb year 2020). CDR1 and CDR2 were assigned from the germline V gene (reference sequence) as SGHNT and YYREEE. From V the trimming removes 5 bases and from J it removes 1 base, while the gene matches leave 5 bases of the junction unaccounted for. The CDR3 starts with the cysteine, ends with the phenylalanine, and has 15 residues. The sequence is cut down to CDR3 DNA, 45 bases in frame from base 1. Preparation of the library involved the immunoSEQ multiplex PCR assay. TCRdb's version of the immuneACCESS table is confined to in-frame rearrangements and falls short of the full clone set. An unresolved V gene accounts for under half of the shortfall where checked; the remainder is of unknown origin. The sample contains some 130,000 clones, approximately 92% of them found a single time. 2.1% of the sample is in the top ten clones.

The source is a woman aged 50 to 60 in good health. Material: blood. The chain is encoded by TRBV5-4 joined to TRBJ2-3; TRBD1 agrees with 9 junctional bases. The CDR3 region has the sequence CASRDRDRGTDTQYF. The nucleotide sequence is TGTGCCAGCAGAGACCGGGACAGGGGCACAGATACGCAGTATTTT.